Below, 16 T cell receptor beta chains from the same sample are listed, as sequenced in a study of cytomegalovirus exposure and HLA in healthy donors (TCRdb year 2017). To prepare the library, the immunoSEQ multiplex PCR assay was applied. For the multiplex PCR, a mixture combining 60 forward primers for TCR Vbeta segments and 13 reverse primers for TCR Jbeta segments was used. TCRdb holds this immuneACCESS table with in-frame rearrangements only. Some clones are missing; in checked studies, unresolved V genes explain under half, and the rest has no known cause. The sample table shows roughly 82,000 clones, and roughly 72% are seen once. Of the sample, 11% falls within the top ten clones. The sequenced sample consisted of PBMCs. The receptor set was obtained from a middle-aged woman in good health and CMV-seropositive.

This sequence joins TRBV19 and TRBJ1-2, with TRBD1 matching over 8 bases. The CDR3 spans 14 residues. Germline CDR1 and CDR2: LNHDA and SQIVND (reference sequence). V was pared by 10 bases and J by 5 bases, with 12 bases of the junction left unmatched. In nucleotides, the CDR3 is TGTGCCACCCTGGACCTGGGACAGGTGTATGGCTACACCTTC. It specifies CATLDLGQVYGYTF.

The rearrangement links TRBV27 to TRBJ1-1; TRBD1 matches at 9 bases. The CDR3 length is 14 residues. V shed 0 bases and J 11 bases; nucleotides not matched to a gene: 7. Looked up from germline, CDR1 is MNHEY and CDR2 is SMNVEV (reference sequence). The CDR3 spells CASSLSGTGFGAFF. The CDR3, as DNA: TGTGCCAGCAGTTTATCAGGGACAGGGTTTGGTGCTTTCTTT.

The gene calls are TRBV20-1 and TRBJ2-7; 9 nucleotides agree with TRBD2. Germline values: CDR1 DFQATT, CDR2 SNEGSKA (reference sequence). The CDR3 sequence is 11 residues long. With 5 bases clipped from V and 10 bases from J, the junction kept 6 bases outside the gene matches. DNA of the CDR3: TGCAGTGCTGTAGCGGGAGAAAAACAGTACTTC. Translating gives CSAVAGEKQYF.

The genes are TRBV7-9 and TRBJ1-1; D is perhaps TRBD1 (5 bases). Deletions cut 5 bases from V and 8 bases from J, with 18 bases between. Germline V gene lookup returns CDR1 SEHNR and CDR2 FQNEAQ (reference sequence). The CDR3 sequence is 14 residues long. The CDR3 loop is CASSRGGGYREAFF. As DNA, the CDR3 is TGTGCCAGCAGCCGGGGGGGAGGGTATCGCGAAGCTTTCTTT.

The chain combines TRBV7-9 with TRBJ2-7, with D unclear. Germline V gene lookup returns CDR1 SEHNR and CDR2 FQNEAQ (reference sequence). The CDR3 has 14 amino acids. The V end was cut by 1 base, the J end by 3 bases, with 10 bases between. As DNA, the CDR3 is TGTGCCAGCAGCTTAGAACTCGCCCTCTACGAGCAGTACTTC. Translating it yields CASSLELALYEQYF.

This clone was counted ten times or more. The chain uses TRBV6-1 and TRBJ2-7, with D maybe TRBD1 (6 bases). From germline, CDR1 is MNHNS and CDR2 SASEGT. The V gene lost 4 bases and the J gene lost 6 bases, with 13 bases spanning the gap. This CDR3 has 13 amino acids. This CDR3 reads CASSAATGSEQYF. Written as DNA, the CDR3 is TGTGCCAGCAGTGCCGCCACAGGGAGCGAGCAGTACTTC.

This chain connects TRBV30 to TRBJ2-1; 7 nucleotides align to TRBD2. V dropped 4 bases and J dropped 9; count of bases not matched to a gene: 12. Germline V gene data show CDR1 as GTSNPN and CDR2 as SVGIG (reference sequence). There are 14 residues in the CDR3. This CDR3 reads CAWTSHSAGVEQFF. CDR3 bases: TGTGCCTGGACCTCGCATTCTGCGGGAGTTGAGCAGTTCTTC.

The V and J genes are TRBV11-2 and TRBJ1-3; TRBD1 is a possible D gene (6 bases). Trimming stripped 6 bases from V and 4 bases from J, with 10 bases between. Germline-derived CDR1 and CDR2 are SGHAT and FQNNGV. The CDR3 has 13 residues. In DNA, the CDR3 is TGTGCCAGCAGAATCGGACAGGGAAACACCATATATTTT. Its protein is CASRIGQGNTIYF.

The chain couples TRBV25-1 to TRBJ2-1; 8 bases align to TRBD1. Germline V lookup: CDR1 MGHDK, CDR2 SYGVNS. This CDR3 is built from 15 residues. V gave up 1 base and J gave up 2 bases; unmatched junction bases: 1. The CDR3 sequence is CASSESGGPYNEQFF. CDR3 sequence (DNA): TGTGCCAGCAGTGAATCAGGGGGCCCCTACAATGAGCAGTTCTTC.

The V and J genes are TRBV5-1 and TRBJ1-1, with D maybe TRBD1 (6 bases). V was trimmed by 3 bases and J by 3 bases, leaving 12 bases between them. This CDR3 comprises 14 residues. CDR1 and CDR2 (germline): SGHRS, YFSETQ. CDR3 DNA: TGCGCCAGCAGCTCCCAGGGGAAAGACACTGAAGCTTTCTTT. The encoded protein is CASSSQGKDTEAFF.

The rearrangement uses TRBV6-5 and TRBJ1-5, with a tentative D call TRBD1 (6 bases). Trimming cost V 4 bases and J 1 base, with 11 bases left between them. This CDR3 has 15 amino acids. The germline V gene has CDR1 MNHEY and CDR2 SVGAGI. CDR3: CASSSGVSSNQPQHF. In DNA form, the CDR3 reads TGTGCCAGCAGTTCAGGGGTGAGCAGCAATCAGCCCCAGCATTTT.

CDR3 in amino acids: CASSLEKGPLMRAFF. The CDR3 DNA reads as TGTGCCAGCAGCTTGGAAAAGGGGCCTTTGATGCGTGCTTTCTTT. The chain joins TRBV5-6 to TRBJ1-1, with D perhaps TRBD1 (5 bases). The ends were cut back, 0 bases at V and 11 bases at J, with 20 bases in the middle. This CDR3 has 15 amino acids. The germline CDR1 and CDR2 sequences are SGHDT and YYEEEE.

J is TRBJ2-1 and V is TRBV7-8; D is unresolved. The V end was cut by 1 base, the J end by 10 bases, with 11 bases between. There are 13 residues in the CDR3. Looked up from germline, CDR1 is SGHVS and CDR2 is FQNEAQ. The CDR3 loop reads CASSLGRVTEQFF. The CDR3 coding sequence is TGTGCCAGCAGCTTAGGGCGCGTGACAGAGCAGTTCTTC.

V and J are TRBV5-8 and TRBJ2-6; 8 nucleotides line up with TRBD1. Looked up from germline, CDR1 is SGHTS and CDR2 is YDEGEE. V was clipped by 4 bases and J by 3 bases; unmatched bases: 3. This CDR3 region has 15 residues. The chain's CDR3 is CASSPRGLGANVLTF. Written as DNA, the CDR3 is TGTGCCAGCAGCCCCAGGGGGCTTGGGGCCAACGTCCTGACTTTC.

V is TRBV19 and J is TRBJ2-7, with a weak D call TRBD2 (7 bases). The CDR3 loop spans 15 amino acids. Germline values: CDR1 LNHDA, CDR2 SQIVND (reference sequence). Trimming removed 1 base at V and 5 bases at J, with 15 bases between. The CDR3 reads CASSIVGGGPDEQYF. In nucleotides, the CDR3 is TGTGCCAGTAGTATAGTAGGGGGAGGGCCGGACGAGCAGTACTTC.

This clone was seen only a few times. The rearrangement uses TRBV5-6 and TRBJ2-1, with 7 bases that match TRBD1. Germline V gene lookup returns CDR1 SGHDT and CDR2 YYEEEE. This CDR3 is 14 amino acids long. V shed 4 bases, J shed 8 bases, and the junction held 9 bases outside the gene matches. The CDR3 coding sequence is TGTGCCAGCAGCACCGGGGACAGTCGACATGAGCAGTTCTTC. Its translation: CASSTGDSRHEQFF.